This T cell receptor (beta chain) was sequenced during a study of T cell responses to AZD1222 COVID-19 vaccine. Study results and limitations: No day 14 peak samples; only post-peak repertoires were characterized.

In regard to this clone: What it binds is unknown.

Germline V gives CDR1 SQVTM, CDR2 ANQGSEA. The CDR3 totals 11 residues. Trimming pared 1 base from V and 2 bases from J, leaving 2 bases between. Repertoires were generated with immunoSEQ multiplex PCR, while TCRdb's copy carries only in-frame clones and drops some. The table lists approximately 110,000 clones, just under 90% of them singletons. The chain joins TRBV29-1 to TRBJ1-2; D gene uncertain. The sequenced sample was peripheral blood, obtained on day 0 of AZD1222 vaccination. This clonotype was obtained from an adult in good health. CDR3 region: CSVEGNYGYTF. For the CDR3, the DNA is TGCAGCGTTGAAGGGAACTATGGCTACACCTTC.